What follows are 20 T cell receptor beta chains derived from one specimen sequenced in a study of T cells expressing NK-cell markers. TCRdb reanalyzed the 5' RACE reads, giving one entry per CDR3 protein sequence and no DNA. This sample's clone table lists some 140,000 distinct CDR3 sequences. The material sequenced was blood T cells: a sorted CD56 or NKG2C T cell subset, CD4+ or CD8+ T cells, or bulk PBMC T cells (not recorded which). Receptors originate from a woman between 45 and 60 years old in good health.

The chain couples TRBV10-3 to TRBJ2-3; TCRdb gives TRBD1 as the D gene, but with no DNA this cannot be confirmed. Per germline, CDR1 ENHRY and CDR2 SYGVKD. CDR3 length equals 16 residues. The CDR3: CAARPLPELYTDTQYF.

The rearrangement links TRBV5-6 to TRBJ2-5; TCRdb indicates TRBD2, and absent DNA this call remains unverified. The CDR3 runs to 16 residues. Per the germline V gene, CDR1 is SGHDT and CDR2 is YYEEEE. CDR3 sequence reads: CASSLAAGGSQETQYF.

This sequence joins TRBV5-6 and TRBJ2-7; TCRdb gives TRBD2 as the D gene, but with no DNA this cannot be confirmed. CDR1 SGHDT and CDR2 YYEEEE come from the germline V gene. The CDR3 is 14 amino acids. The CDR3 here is CASSFLMGEYEQYF.

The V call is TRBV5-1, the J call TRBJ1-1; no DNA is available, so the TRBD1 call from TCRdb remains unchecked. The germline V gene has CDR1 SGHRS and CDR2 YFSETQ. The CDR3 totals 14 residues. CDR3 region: CASSLDRGVTEAFF. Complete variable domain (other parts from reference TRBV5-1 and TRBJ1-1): KAGVTQTPRYLIKTRGQQVTLSCSPISGHRSVSWYQQTPGQGLQFLFEYFSETQRNKGNFPGRFSGRQFSNSRSEMNVSTLELGDSALYLCASSLDRGVTEAFFGQGTRLTVV.

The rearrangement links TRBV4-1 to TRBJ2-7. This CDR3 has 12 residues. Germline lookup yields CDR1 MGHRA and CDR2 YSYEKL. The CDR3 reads CASSQVPYEQYF.

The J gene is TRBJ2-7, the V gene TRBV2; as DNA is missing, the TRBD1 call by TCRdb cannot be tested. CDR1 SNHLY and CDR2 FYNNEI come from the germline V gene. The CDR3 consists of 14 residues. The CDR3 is CASTRDFSSYEQYF.

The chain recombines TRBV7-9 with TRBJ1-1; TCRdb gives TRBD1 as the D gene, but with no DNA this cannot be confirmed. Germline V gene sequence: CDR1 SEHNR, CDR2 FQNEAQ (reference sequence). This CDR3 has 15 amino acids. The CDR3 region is CASSSLDRLNTEAFF.

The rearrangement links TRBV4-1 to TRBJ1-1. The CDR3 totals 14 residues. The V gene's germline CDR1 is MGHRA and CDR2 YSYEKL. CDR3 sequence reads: CASSQAESVTEAFF.

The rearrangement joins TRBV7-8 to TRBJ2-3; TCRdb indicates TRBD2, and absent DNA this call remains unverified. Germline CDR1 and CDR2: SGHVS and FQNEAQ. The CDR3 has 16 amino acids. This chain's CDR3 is CASSPGLSHSTDTQYF.

CDR3 protein: CASSLEWDQPQHF. The V call is TRBV7-8, the J call TRBJ1-5. This CDR3 is built from 13 residues. Looked up from germline, CDR1 is SGHVS and CDR2 is FQNEAQ.

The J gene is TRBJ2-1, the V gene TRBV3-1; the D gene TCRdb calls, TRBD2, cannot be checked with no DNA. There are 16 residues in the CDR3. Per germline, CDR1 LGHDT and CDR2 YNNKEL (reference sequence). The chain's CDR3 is CASSQEPSGSLDEQFF.

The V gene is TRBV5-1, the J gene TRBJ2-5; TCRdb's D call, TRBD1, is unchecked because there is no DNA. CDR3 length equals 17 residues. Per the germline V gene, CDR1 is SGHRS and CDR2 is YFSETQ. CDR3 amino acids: CASSFTEQTASQETQYF.

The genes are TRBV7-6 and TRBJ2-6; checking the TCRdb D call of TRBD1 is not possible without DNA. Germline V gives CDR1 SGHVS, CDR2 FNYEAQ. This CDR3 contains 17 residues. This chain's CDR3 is CASSFRGPGSGANVLTF. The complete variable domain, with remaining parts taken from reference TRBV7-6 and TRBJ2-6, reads GAGVSQSPRYKVTKRGQDVALRCDPISGHVSLYWYRQALGQGPEFLTYFNYEAQQDKSGLPNDRFSAERPEGSISTLTIQRTEQRDSAMYRCASSFRGPGSGANVLTFGAGSRLTVL.

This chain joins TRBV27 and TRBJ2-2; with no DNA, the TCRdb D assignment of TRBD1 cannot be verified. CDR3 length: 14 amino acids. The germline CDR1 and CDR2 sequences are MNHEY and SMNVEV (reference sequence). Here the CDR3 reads CASKRQGRTGELFF.

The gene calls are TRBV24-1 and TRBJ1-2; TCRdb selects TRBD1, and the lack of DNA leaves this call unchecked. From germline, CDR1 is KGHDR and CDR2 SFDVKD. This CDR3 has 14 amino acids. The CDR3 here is CATSDPGTGTGYTF.

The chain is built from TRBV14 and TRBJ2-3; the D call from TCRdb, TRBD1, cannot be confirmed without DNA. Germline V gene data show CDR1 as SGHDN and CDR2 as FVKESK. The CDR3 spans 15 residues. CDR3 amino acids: CASSPLDPGTDTQYF. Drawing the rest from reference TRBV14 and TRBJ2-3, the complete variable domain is EAGVTQFPSHSVIEKGQTVTLRCDPISGHDNLYWYRRVMGKEIKFLLHFVKESKQDESGMPNNRFLAERTGGTYSTLKVQPAELEDSGVYFCASSPLDPGTDTQYFGPGTRLTVL.

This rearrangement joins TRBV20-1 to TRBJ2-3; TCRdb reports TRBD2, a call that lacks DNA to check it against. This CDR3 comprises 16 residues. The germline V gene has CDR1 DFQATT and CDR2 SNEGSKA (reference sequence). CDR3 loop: CSARKEGLIRTDTQYF.

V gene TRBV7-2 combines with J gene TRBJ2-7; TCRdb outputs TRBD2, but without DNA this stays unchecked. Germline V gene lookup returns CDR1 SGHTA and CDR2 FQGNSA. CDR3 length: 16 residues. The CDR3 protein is CASSLTSGSASYEQYF.

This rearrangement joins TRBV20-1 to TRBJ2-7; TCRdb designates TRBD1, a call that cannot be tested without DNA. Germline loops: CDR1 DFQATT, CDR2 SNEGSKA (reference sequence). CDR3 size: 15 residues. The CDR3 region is CSARVEGEISYEQYF.

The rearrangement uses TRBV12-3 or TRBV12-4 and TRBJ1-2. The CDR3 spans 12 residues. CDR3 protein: CASPGLGLGYTF.